The present T cell receptor beta chain was sequenced within a study of cytomegalovirus exposure and HLA in healthy donors. The overall study: Early released data comprised about 90 million unique TCRs from HLA-typed donors.

Looked up from germline, CDR1 is MNHEY and CDR2 is SVGAGI. After removal of 5 bases from V and 3 bases from J, the junction contained 4 bases not matched to a gene. There are 14 residues in the CDR3. PCR involved 60 Vbeta and 13 Jbeta primers. Sequencing used immunoSEQ multiplex PCR; TCRdb keeps in-frame clones, though not all of them. The listing records over 120,000 clones. Comments on this clone: The antigen is undetermined.

The study, taken as a whole, reports: In a later analysis, a missense DCLRE1C variant was linked to TCR beta V- and J-gene trimming. DRB1 showed the most TCR associations and HLA-C the fewest in a later analysis, as rates varied by HLA locus. TCR beta sequences reportedly predicted most subjects' HLA-A and HLA-B alleles accurately.

This sequence originates from a male donor in good health and CMV-seronegative. J is TRBJ1-2 and V is TRBV6-5, with 9 nucleotides matching TRBD1. The sample consisted of PBMCs. CDR3 nucleotide sequence: TGTGCCAGCAGTCTGGACAGGGGTGACTATGGCTACACCTTC. Translation gives CASSLDRGDYGYTF.